What follows are 26 T cell receptor beta chains derived from one specimen sequenced in a study of yellow fever vaccine responses in identical twins. TCRdb re-called the RT-PCR reads with MiXCR, one entry per CDR3 protein. The sample yields 30,000 to 40,000 distinct CDR3 sequences, almost 60% seen once. The source material was T cells from blood (PBMCs), unsorted or a sorted subset (not recorded which), sampled before or after yellow fever vaccination (not recorded which). Receptors were obtained from a woman aged 18-29 years who received the yellow fever vaccine.

J is TRBJ2-3 and V is TRBV11-3; D gene unclear. This CDR3 has 13 amino acids. Trimming cost V 2 bases and J 4 bases, with 7 bases left between them. CDR1 is SGHNT and CDR2 is YENEEA in the germline V gene. The CDR3 DNA follows: TGTGCCAGCAGCTTATTCCCCTCAGATACGCAGTATTTT. Protein: CASSLFPSDTQYF.

This clonotype was counted between two and nine times. The V call is TRBV3-1, the J call TRBJ2-7; 12 bases agree with TRBD2. The germline V gene encodes CDR1 LGHDT and CDR2 YNNKEL (reference sequence). Germline trimming cut 4 bases from V and 4 bases from J; bases unmatched to any gene: 5. The CDR3 loop spans 15 amino acids. DNA for the CDR3: TGTGCCAGCAGCCCCCAACTAGCGGGAGGTTACGAGCAGTACTTC. This translates into CASSPQLAGGYEQYF.

The rearrangement links TRBV18 to TRBJ2-7; 7 nucleotides align to TRBD2. The junction had 11 bases not matched to a gene; V was cut back by 3 bases and J by 6 bases. Germline V gene sequence: CDR1 KGHSH, CDR2 LQKENI. CDR3 size: 15 residues. The CDR3 bases are TGTGCCAGCTCACCCCAGCGGGAAAGGTCGGGCGAGCAGTACTTC. Amino acid sequence: CASSPQRERSGEQYF.

The table lists this clonotype with a few counts. The CDR3: CASSLAIDNEKLFF. The CDR3 DNA sequence: TGTGCCAGCAGCTTAGCGATAGATAATGAAAAACTGTTTTTT. This chain uses TRBV11-1 with TRBJ1-4, with D unclear. The CDR3 contains 14 residues. V lost 0 bases, J lost 4 bases, and 6 bases lay in between. Germline V gene lookup returns CDR1 SGHAT and CDR2 FQDESV (reference sequence).

This rearrangement joins TRBV29-1 to TRBJ2-5, with D perhaps TRBD2 (5 bases). The CDR3 loop spans 14 amino acids. V gave up 6 bases and J gave up 7 bases, with 21 bases separating them. CDR1 and CDR2 from the germline V gene are SQVTM and ANQGSEA. The CDR3 coding sequence is TGCAGCGTCCGAAAAGAGGGTGGGAGTCGGACCCAGTACTTC. It codes for CSVRKEGGSRTQYF.

This clonotype was seen a few times. The rearrangement uses TRBV12-3 or TRBV12-4 and TRBJ2-5; 7 nucleotides agree with TRBD1. This CDR3 contains 12 residues. The junction had 6 bases not matched to a gene; V was cut back by 6 bases and J by 8 bases. CDR3: CASRGTADTQYF. CDR3 nucleotides: TGTGCCAGCAGGGGGACAGCCGATACCCAGTACTTC.

This chain joins TRBV7-9 and TRBJ1-1; D unresolved. CDR3 length: 12 residues. V lost 3 bases and J 0 bases, leaving 2 bases between the germline ends. Germline-derived CDR1 and CDR2 are SEHNR and FQNEAQ (reference sequence). CDR3 DNA sequence: TGTGCCAGCAGCTTGATGAACACTGAAGCTTTCTTT. This codes for CASSLMNTEAFF. The full variable domain, its missing parts supplied by reference TRBV7-9 and TRBJ1-1, is DTGVSQNPRHKITKRGQNVTFRCDPISEHNRLYWYRQTLGQGPEFLTYFQNEAQLEKSRLLSDRFSAERPKGSFSTLEIQRTEQGDSAMYLCASSLMNTEAFFGQGTRLTVV.

This clonotype has a handful of counts. The V and J genes are TRBV15 and TRBJ2-1; 8 nucleotides agree with TRBD2. The CDR3 covers 17 residues. Losses at the gene ends were 3 bases for V and 2 bases for J; bases not matched to a gene: 9. Germline V gene data show CDR1 as LNHNV and CDR2 as YYDKDF (reference sequence). CDR3 bases: TGTGCCACCAGCAGTCCCGGGACTAGTGGTACCTACAATGAGCAGTTCTTC. Its translation is CATSSPGTSGTYNEQFF.

The genes are TRBV2 and TRBJ1-6; D gene ambiguous. The CDR3 extends over 12 amino acids. V was pared by 6 bases and J by 5 bases, with 5 bases between. Germline V lookup: CDR1 SNHLY, CDR2 FYNNEI. This CDR3 reads CASRRNNSPLHF. CDR3 coding DNA: TGTGCCAGCAGAAGAAATAATTCACCCCTCCACTTT.

V and J are TRBV19 and TRBJ2-3; D remains unclear. V shed 5 bases and J shed 0 bases, with 15 bases lying between them. This CDR3 has 16 amino acids. Germline CDR1 is LNHDA and CDR2 is SQIVND (reference sequence). The CDR3 is CASSSREPFSTDTQYF. CDR3 in DNA: TGTGCCAGTAGTTCGCGAGAGCCTTTTAGCACAGATACGCAGTATTTT.

This clonotype was counted only a few times. This chain joins TRBV24-1 and TRBJ1-2; 7 bases map to TRBD1. This CDR3 region has 13 residues. Germline values: CDR1 KGHDR, CDR2 SFDVKD. Trimming took 6 bases from V and 7 from J; bases not matched to a gene: 7. The CDR3 sequence: CATSSDRDSGYTF. DNA for the CDR3: TGTGCCACCAGTTCGGACCGGGACAGTGGCTACACCTTC.

A remark on this clonotype: Germline is not matched at one junction end, which may reflect a read error. The chain uses TRBV2 and TRBJ2-5; D is possibly TRBD1 (5 bases). The length of the CDR3 is 12 residues. Germline-derived CDR1 and CDR2 are SNHLY and FYNNEI. The CDR3 is CASRVAQETQYF. CDR3 DNA: TGTGCTAGCAGGGTAGCACAAGAGACCCAGTACTTC.

V and J are TRBV11-1 and TRBJ2-1; D is tentatively TRBD1 or TRBD2 (5 bases each). The CDR3 is 19 residues long. The V gene lost 1 base and the J gene lost 0 bases, with 19 bases spanning the gap. Germline V gene data show CDR1 as SGHAT and CDR2 as FQDESV (reference sequence). The CDR3 region has the DNA TGTGCCAGCAGCTTAGGGTTTCGGGGCGGGCGACCCTCCTACAATGAGCAGTTCTTC. Translating gives CASSLGFRGGRPSYNEQFF.

The chain is built from TRBV29-1 and TRBJ2-3, with D perhaps matching TRBD2 (7 bases). Germline V gene lookup returns CDR1 SQVTM and CDR2 ANQGSEA. This CDR3 contains 16 residues. V lost 7 bases and J 4 bases, leaving 24 bases between the germline ends. The CDR3 reads CSAPSGEGVPADTQYF. The DNA of the CDR3 is TGCAGCGCTCCTAGCGGAGAGGGGGTTCCGGCAGATACGCAGTATTTT.

The chain employs TRBV18 and TRBJ2-3, with D perhaps matching TRBD1 (6 bases). In germline, CDR1 is KGHSH, CDR2 LQKENI. The CDR3 sequence is 15 residues long. Trimming stripped 1 base from V and 8 bases from J, with 16 bases between. This CDR3 reads CASSPQQGDRGTQYF. DNA for the CDR3: TGTGCCAGCTCACCACAACAGGGCGATAGGGGTACGCAGTATTTT.

Only a few counts were recorded for this clonotype. V gene TRBV18 combines with J gene TRBJ2-1; weak D call: TRBD2 (5 bases). From germline, CDR1 is KGHSH and CDR2 LQKENI. This CDR3 region has 17 residues. V was trimmed by 3 bases and J by 2 bases, leaving 17 bases between them. As DNA, the CDR3 is TGTGCCAGCTCACCGGTTTTGAGCGGAAACCCCTACAATGAGCAGTTCTTC. As protein: CASSPVLSGNPYNEQFF.

This rearrangement joins TRBV11-2 to TRBJ2-1; 7 positions match TRBD1. The CDR3 contains 14 residues. The germline gives CDR1 SGHAT, CDR2 FQNNGV. The J segment lost 12 bases and the V segment lost 5 bases, leaving 13 bases of the junction unmatched. The CDR3 DNA reads as TGTGCCAGCAGCCACTACGGACAGGCAGGGGGGCAGTTCTTC. It translates to CASSHYGQAGGQFF. The whole variable domain, remainder taken from reference TRBV11-2 and TRBJ2-1, is EAGVAQSPRYKIIEKRQSVAFWCNPISGHATLYWYQQILGQGPKLLIQFQNNGVVDDSQLPKDRFSAERLKGVDSTLKIQPAKLEDSAVYLCASSHYGQAGGQFFGPGTRLTVL.

This chain uses TRBV9 with TRBJ2-1; tentative D call: TRBD2 (6 bases). The length of the CDR3 is 15 residues. Germline V gene data show CDR1 as SGDLS and CDR2 as YYNGEE. V lost 3 bases, J lost 2 bases, and 12 bases lay in between. The CDR3 DNA reads TGTGCCAGCAGCGCCGGACTAAGGACCTACAATGAGCAGTTCTTC. It translates to CASSAGLRTYNEQFF.

The chain carries TRBV13 and TRBJ2-4; TRBD1 agrees at 10 bases. Trimming took 2 bases from V and 2 from J; bases not matched to a gene: 3. The CDR3 extends over 16 amino acids. Germline assignment: CDR1 PRHDT and CDR2 FYEKMQ (reference sequence). CDR3 nucleotides: TGTGCCAGCAGCTTAATGGGACAGGGGTCCAAAAACATTCAGTACTTC. Translating it yields CASSLMGQGSKNIQYF.

CDR3 nucleotides: TGCAGCGTTGAGGATGGACGAAAAAACACCGGGGAGCTGTTTTTT. This gives the protein CSVEDGRKNTGELFF. This rearrangement joins TRBV29-1 to TRBJ2-2, with unresolved D. Germline CDR1 is SQVTM and CDR2 is ANQGSEA. Between the trimmed V and J ends, which lost 3 bases and 2 bases, there was a span of 13 bases. The CDR3 loop spans 15 amino acids.

This clonotype was observed a handful of times. This CDR3 is CSAREVSGRGEQYF. As DNA, the CDR3 is TGCAGTGCTAGAGAGGTTAGCGGGAGGGGCGAGCAGTACTTC. This sequence joins TRBV20-1 and TRBJ2-7; TRBD2 matches 11 bases. The CDR3 contains 14 residues. Unmatched junction bases numbered 4, after V lost 0 bases and J lost 6 bases. Germline V gene sequence: CDR1 DFQATT, CDR2 SNEGSKA (reference sequence).

This chain joins TRBV20-1 and TRBJ2-1, with D perhaps TRBD2 (5 bases). Trimming removed 7 bases at V and 7 bases at J, with 23 bases between. Germline V gene data show CDR1 as DFQATT and CDR2 as SNEGSKA (reference sequence). The CDR3 covers 15 residues. CDR3 in DNA: TGCAGTGTTCTATTTTCCAGAACTGTAGCGAATGAGCAGTTCTTC. Its translation: CSVLFSRTVANEQFF.

V gene TRBV7-2 combines with J gene TRBJ2-5; maybe TRBD2 (6 bases). This CDR3 is built from 12 residues. Looked up from germline, CDR1 is SGHTA and CDR2 is FQGNSA. V was trimmed by 5 bases and J by 5 bases, leaving 9 bases between them. CDR3 protein: CTSSPAGETQYF. The DNA of the CDR3 is TGTACCAGCAGCCCAGCGGGCGAGACCCAGTACTTC.

The chain links TRBV29-1 to TRBJ2-1; the D is unclear. Germline CDR1 is SQVTM and CDR2 is ANQGSEA. The CDR3 runs to 11 residues. Trimming took 4 bases from V and 6 from J, leaving 7 bases between them. CDR3 DNA: TGCAGCGTTGTAAGATCCAATGAGCAGTTCTTC. Protein sequence: CSVVRSNEQFF.

The rearrangement uses TRBV20-1 and TRBJ1-2, with D unresolved. The CDR3 consists of 12 residues. The V end was cut by 1 base, the J end by 7 bases, with 10 bases between. The germline CDR1 and CDR2 sequences are DFQATT and SNEGSKA (reference sequence). CDR3: CSARASAVGYTF. The CDR3 coding sequence is TGCAGTGCTAGAGCTTCGGCAGTTGGCTACACCTTC.

The rearrangement uses TRBV4-1 and TRBJ1-2; possible D gene TRBD1, 6 bases. The V gene lost 1 base and the J gene lost 5 bases, with 11 bases spanning the gap. Germline loops: CDR1 MGHRA, CDR2 YSYEKL. The CDR3 runs to 14 residues. CDR3 amino acids: CASSQGSQGYGYTF. The CDR3 DNA follows: TGCGCCAGCAGCCAAGGCAGCCAGGGGTATGGCTACACCTTC.